This passage covers 27 T cell receptor beta chains from one sample sequenced in a study of blood T cell repertoires in COVID-19. Clones were read by immunoSEQ multiplex PCR, and TCRdb kept only the in-frame ones, dropping some. Here the sample spans under 200,000 clones, around 88% being singletons. The sample was PBMCs or T cells enriched from blood (not recorded which). These receptors all stem from a man aged 40-49 years with acute COVID-19.

The CDR3 region has the DNA TGTGCCAGCAGCTTCCATACAGGGGATCAGCCCCAGCATTTT. It is translated as CASSFHTGDQPQHF. The chain joins TRBV7-9 to TRBJ1-5, with 7 nucleotides matching TRBD1. CDR3 length equals 14 residues. The germline CDR1 and CDR2 sequences are SEHNR and FQNEAQ (reference sequence). The trim removed 3 bases at V and 5 bases at J, leaving 4 bases unmatched.

The rearrangement uses TRBV24-1 and TRBJ2-1; TRBD1 matches at 11 bases. The germline gives CDR1 KGHDR, CDR2 SFDVKD. The CDR3 is 16 residues long. After removal of 6 bases from V and 6 bases from J, the junction contained 9 bases not matched to a gene. The CDR3: CATSRSRDRGSNEQFF. CDR3 nucleotide sequence: TGTGCCACCAGTCGGTCCCGGGACAGGGGGTCCAATGAGCAGTTCTTC.

V is TRBV6-1 and J is TRBJ2-3; 12 positions match TRBD1. Germline V gene sequence: CDR1 MNHNS, CDR2 SASEGT. V lost 4 bases to trimming and J lost 7 bases; unmatched junction nucleotides: 9. CDR3 length equals 16 residues. The CDR3 protein is CASSGLTGTGGNTQYF. CDR3 sequence (DNA): TGTGCCAGCAGTGGCCTAACCGGGACAGGGGGCAATACGCAGTATTTT.

The rearrangement joins TRBV19 to TRBJ2-3; no reliable D call. The CDR3 runs to 13 residues. The V gene's germline CDR1 is LNHDA and CDR2 SQIVND (reference sequence). Trimming took off 3 bases at V and 3 bases at J, with 7 bases between the two ends. CDR3 region: CASSIERTDTQYF. The DNA of the CDR3 is TGTGCCAGTAGTATCGAGAGAACAGATACGCAGTATTTT.

This clone has just a few counts. V usage is TRBV28 and J usage is TRBJ2-7, with 10 bases lining up with TRBD2. J gave up 2 bases and V 2 bases, and 3 bases lay outside the gene matches. Germline assignment: CDR1 MDHEN and CDR2 SYDVKM. The CDR3 is 15 residues long. The DNA of the CDR3 is TGTGCCAGCAGTTTAGGTACTAGCGGGACCTACGAGCAGTACTTC. Translation gives CASSLGTSGTYEQYF. Supplemented by reference TRBV28 and TRBJ2-7, the full variable domain reads DVKVTQSSRYLVKRTGEKVFLECVQDMDHENMFWYRQDPGLGLRLIYFSYDVKMKEKGDIPEGYSVSREKKERFSLILESASTNQTSMYLCASSLGTSGTYEQYFGPGTRLTVT.

The rearrangement uses TRBV7-6 and TRBJ2-3; 9 bases agree with TRBD1. This CDR3 contains 15 residues. Germline V gene sequence: CDR1 SGHVS, CDR2 FNYEAQ. J gave up 2 bases and V 3 bases, and 3 bases lay outside the gene matches. The CDR3 protein is CASSFRQGVTDTQYF. DNA for the CDR3: TGTGCCAGCAGCTTTCGACAGGGGGTCACAGATACGCAGTATTTT.

This chain connects TRBV19 to TRBJ2-6; D ambiguous. Per germline, CDR1 LNHDA and CDR2 SQIVND (reference sequence). Trimming cost V 4 bases and J 0 bases, with 16 bases left between them. The CDR3 consists of 18 residues. The CDR3: CASSSDTLGLSGANVLTF. The CDR3 nucleotides are TGTGCCAGTAGTAGTGACACCCTCGGTCTCTCTGGGGCCAACGTCCTGACTTTC. Filled out from reference TRBV19 and TRBJ2-6, the complete variable domain reads DGGITQSPKYLFRKEGQNVTLSCEQNLNHDAMYWYRQDPGQGLRLIYYSQIVNDFQKGDIAEGYSVSREKKESFPLTVTSAQKNPTAFYLCASSSDTLGLSGANVLTFGAGSRLTVL.

For the CDR3, the DNA is TGTGCCAGCAGCCAAGTCGGGACAGGAGGTCAGCCCCAGCATTTT. Its translation is CASSQVGTGGQPQHF. The chain links TRBV3-1 (or the pseudogene TRBV3-2) to TRBJ1-5, with TRBD1 matching 8 bases. The CDR3 has 15 residues. V was pared by 1 base and J by 6 bases, with 5 bases of the junction left unmatched. Germline V gene sequence: CDR1 LGHDT, CDR2 YNNKEL (reference sequence).

The chain has TRBV28 and TRBJ1-1; D gene uncertain. The CDR3 length is 12 residues. Germline V lookup: CDR1 MDHEN, CDR2 SYDVKM. V shed 5 bases and J shed 2 bases, with 6 bases lying between them. The CDR3 DNA reads TGTGCCAGCAGTACGGGTAACACTGAAGCTTTCTTT. Translated, it gives CASSTGNTEAFF.

This clone was picked up one time. V and J are TRBV15 and TRBJ2-3; possible D gene TRBD2, 5 bases. The V end was cut by 0 bases, the J end by 6 bases, with 13 bases between. CDR3 size: 15 residues. The germline V gene has CDR1 LNHNV and CDR2 YYDKDF (reference sequence). This CDR3 reads CATSRDWGTGDTQYF. CDR3 DNA: TGTGCCACCAGCAGAGATTGGGGAACGGGGGATACGCAGTATTTT.

At least ten counts were recorded for this clone. The rearrangement joins TRBV29-1 to TRBJ1-1, with D perhaps matching TRBD1 (5 bases). The length of the CDR3 is 14 residues. V lost 5 bases, J lost 10 bases, and 23 bases lay in between. Germline-derived CDR1 and CDR2 are SQVTM and ANQGSEA. CDR3 residues: CSVLRSSGGNGAFF. The CDR3, as DNA: TGCAGCGTTCTGCGGAGTAGCGGGGGTAACGGAGCTTTCTTT.

The chain carries TRBV3-1 (or the pseudogene TRBV3-2) and TRBJ2-7; D is possibly TRBD1 (5 bases). The CDR3 is 15 residues long. Trimming stripped 1 base from V and 6 bases from J, with 16 bases between. CDR1 and CDR2 (germline): LGHDT, YNNKEL (reference sequence). The CDR3 reads CASSQGDRPVPEQYF. In nucleotides, the CDR3 is TGTGCCAGCAGCCAAGGCGACAGACCGGTTCCCGAGCAGTACTTC.

The chain has TRBV20-1 and TRBJ2-7; perhaps TRBD1 as D (6 bases). Trimming left V 3 bases short and J 4 bases short, with 13 bases between. This CDR3 comprises 13 residues. Germline CDR1 and CDR2: DFQATT and SNEGSKA (reference sequence). The CDR3 nucleotides are TGCAGTGCTAGTAAGGGACATGATTACGAGCAGTACTTC. This encodes CSASKGHDYEQYF.

This clone was observed once. The chain links TRBV4-2 to TRBJ2-1; 11 nucleotides align to TRBD2. The length of the CDR3 is 15 residues. The J segment lost 10 bases and the V segment lost 0 bases, leaving 5 bases of the junction unmatched. Germline CDR1 LGHNA, CDR2 YNFKEQ. CDR3 in amino acids: CASSQELAGAREQFF. Here the CDR3 DNA reads TGTGCCAGCAGCCAAGAACTAGCGGGAGCAAGAGAGCAGTTCTTC.

The CDR3 region has the DNA TGTGCCAGCAGAAATGACGGAGCCTACGAGCAGTACTTC. Protein product: CASRNDGAYEQYF. The rearrangement joins TRBV21-1 to TRBJ2-7; the table calls TRBD2, which could not be checked here. TRBV21-1 is labeled a pseudogene. The CDR3 consists of 13 residues.

This clone appeared a few times. The chain couples TRBV28 to TRBJ1-4; 8 bases fit TRBD1. Trimming cost V 5 bases and J 8 bases; bases outside gene matches: 19. The CDR3 length is 18 residues. From germline, CDR1 is MDHEN and CDR2 SYDVKM. CDR3 protein: CASSPPGTGQGGGEKLFF. CDR3 coding DNA: TGTGCCAGCAGTCCTCCCGGGACAGGCCAAGGAGGAGGAGAAAAACTGTTTTTT. Looking up the rest from reference TRBV28 and TRBJ1-4 gives the full variable domain: DVKVTQSSRYLVKRTGEKVFLECVQDMDHENMFWYRQDPGLGLRLIYFSYDVKMKEKGDIPEGYSVSREKKERFSLILESASTNQTSMYLCASSPPGTGQGGGEKLFFGSGTQLSVL.

The rearrangement links TRBV30 to TRBJ1-6; D is possibly TRBD1 (5 bases). Trimming shortened V by 8 bases and J by 7 bases, and 9 bases separated the two germline ends. CDR3 length: 11 amino acids. Germline V CDR1 and CDR2: GTSNPN, SVGIG (reference sequence). In DNA, the CDR3 is TGTGCCGCCAGACAGAATTCACCCCTCCACTTT. It codes for CAARQNSPLHF.

This clone has just one count. CDR3 coding DNA: TGTGCCAGCAGCGCAGACGGACAGGGAGGTCAGCCCCAGCATTTT. The encoded protein is CASSADGQGGQPQHF. The chain carries TRBV5-4 and TRBJ1-5, with 8 positions matching TRBD1. The ends lost 4 bases at V and 6 bases at J; junction bases unmatched: 9. This CDR3 comprises 15 residues. Germline V gene data show CDR1 as SGHNT and CDR2 as YYREEE (reference sequence). The whole variable domain, filled in from reference TRBV5-4 and TRBJ1-5, reads ETGVTQSPTHLIKTRGQQVTLRCSSQSGHNTVSWYQQALGQGPQFIFQYYREEENGRGNFPPRFSGLQFPNYSSELNVNALELDDSALYLCASSADGQGGQPQHFGDGTRLSIL.

This clone was seen a few times. The chain couples TRBV5-4 to TRBJ2-7; D gene ambiguous. This CDR3 comprises 13 residues. The V gene lost 1 base and the J gene lost 0 bases, with 5 bases spanning the gap. The germline gives CDR1 SGHNT, CDR2 YYREEE (reference sequence). The DNA of the CDR3 is TGTGCCAGCAGCTTGCCGAGCTCCTACGAGCAGTACTTC. This translates into CASSLPSSYEQYF.

The J gene is TRBJ1-1, the V gene TRBV6-5; D ambiguous. Looked up from germline, CDR1 is MNHEY and CDR2 is SVGAGI. Between the trimmed V and J ends, which lost 6 bases and 13 bases, there was a span of 15 bases. This CDR3 spans 11 amino acids. CDR3 in DNA: TGTGCCAGCAGCTCCGGGTCTGTGGGTTTCTTT. Protein: CASSSGSVGFF.

The chain is built from TRBV5-5 and TRBJ1-1; 9 bases map to TRBD1. The V segment lost 4 bases and the J segment 7 bases; nucleotides outside the gene matches: 8. CDR1 and CDR2 from the germline V gene are SGHKS and YYEKEE (reference sequence). This CDR3 spans 14 amino acids. In nucleotides, the CDR3 is TGTGCCAGCAGCGGGCCGACAGGGGGACATGAAGCTTTCTTT. Translation: CASSGPTGGHEAFF.

The V gene is TRBV7-9, the J gene TRBJ1-1; TRBD1 is a possible D gene (5 bases). V was trimmed by 3 bases and J by 0 bases, leaving 8 bases between them. Germline assignment: CDR1 SEHNR and CDR2 FQNEAQ (reference sequence). The CDR3 has 14 residues. This chain's CDR3 is CASSLGGMNTEAFF. CDR3 sequence (DNA): TGTGCCAGCAGCTTGGGGGGGATGAACACTGAAGCTTTCTTT.

V is TRBV4-3 and J is TRBJ2-1, with D possibly being TRBD2 (5 bases). This CDR3 region has 17 residues. The V and J ends lost 2 bases and 2 bases respectively, with 16 bases between them. Germline V gene lookup returns CDR1 LGHNA and CDR2 YSLEER. The CDR3 loop is CASSQREWGDPYNEQFF. In DNA form, the CDR3 reads TGCGCCAGCAGCCAAAGGGAGTGGGGAGATCCCTACAATGAGCAGTTCTTC.

The chain is built from TRBV7-2 and TRBJ2-4, with TRBD1 matching 7 bases. Germline CDR1 reads SGHTA; CDR2 reads FQGNSA. The CDR3 consists of 19 residues. With V trimmed by 4 bases and J by 0 bases, 15 bases remained unmatched. For the CDR3, the DNA is TGTGCCAGCAGCTCAACAGGGACAGCCAAATCTCTAGCCAAAAACATTCAGTACTTC. Protein product: CASSSTGTAKSLAKNIQYF.

A remark on this clone: The sample holds other DNA sequences that translate to the same CDR3. CDR3 in amino acids: CASYQGVQPQHF. The CDR3 bases are TGTGCCAGCTATCAGGGGGTACAGCCCCAGCATTTT. J is TRBJ1-5 and V is TRBV28, with 7 positions matching TRBD1. Looked up from germline, CDR1 is MDHEN and CDR2 is SYDVKM. The CDR3 runs to 12 residues. V shed 8 bases, J shed 7 bases, and the junction held 5 bases outside the gene matches.

The chain combines TRBV11-2 with TRBJ2-3; 9 nucleotides align to TRBD2. CDR1 is SGHAT and CDR2 is FQNNGV in the germline V gene. V lost 2 bases to trimming and J lost 8 bases; unmatched junction nucleotides: 14. The CDR3 is made up of 17 amino acids. CDR3 in DNA: TGTGCCAGCAGCTTACGGAATCCAGCGGGAGGATGGGGTACGCAGTATTTT. It is translated as CASSLRNPAGGWGTQYF.

This clone occurred a few times. V and J are TRBV12-3 or TRBV12-4 and TRBJ2-1, with D perhaps TRBD1 (6 bases). The CDR3 has 12 residues. Trimming removed 6 bases at V and 9 bases at J, with 12 bases between. The CDR3 coding sequence is TGTGCCAGCAGGATACAGGGAGCTGAGCAGTTCTTC. Translated: CASRIQGAEQFF.